A few counts support the clone carrying this TCR beta chain. Antigen unknown. RNA transcripts were the template for amplifying TCR beta CDR3 regions. The primer set for the first-round RT-PCR of the TCR CDR3 was HTBI. Each CDR3 protein is one row after TCRdb ran MiXCR on the multiplex PCR reads. Of 360,000 or so distinct CDR3 sequences listed, 15% to 20% were seen once; the top ten hold about 3.7%. This sample stems from a study of T cells in Graves' hyperthyroidism and ophthalmopathy. Points from the study as a whole: Blood also carried most thyroid clonotypes expanded above 0.001. Ophthalmopathy and stable hyperthyroidism were separated by a 13 V-J model.

Uncontrolled infection, other autoimmune disease, pregnancy and lactation each barred patients from inclusion. A 10 ml volume of fresh peripheral blood provided the PBMCs. Per the germline V gene, CDR1 is KGHSH and CDR2 is LQKENI. CDR3 length: 15 amino acids. V lost 4 bases and J lost 1, with 13 bases in between. V gene TRBV18 combines with J gene TRBJ1-1, with TRBD1 as a possible D gene (6 bases). Sequencing used blood. The source is a woman aged 18-29 years with Graves' hyperthyroidism. The CDR3 region has the DNA TGTGCCAGCTCACAGACAGGTTTGGGGAACACTGAAGCTTTCTTT. Translated, it gives CASSQTGLGNTEAFF.